Following are 17 T cell receptor beta chains from one sample sequenced in a study of blood T cell repertoires in COVID-19. Method: immunoSEQ multiplex PCR; TCRdb's copy keeps in-frame clones and lacks some. The top ten clones hold roughly 29% of a sample with more than 95,000 clones, approximately 80% of them seen once. The specimen sequenced was peripheral blood. All receptors come from a man aged 60-69 years with acute or convalescent COVID-19.

J is TRBJ2-1 and V is TRBV25-1; 9 bases map to TRBD1. Germline-derived CDR1 and CDR2 are MGHDK and SYGVNS. V lost 6 bases, J lost 5 bases, and 11 bases stayed unmatched. The CDR3 sequence is 16 residues long. The CDR3 sequence: CASRETGGFGDNEQFF. CDR3 nucleotide sequence: TGTGCCAGCAGGGAGACAGGGGGGTTCGGAGACAATGAGCAGTTCTTC.

V usage is TRBV19 and J usage is TRBJ1-5, with 8 bases identical to TRBD1. This CDR3 region has 15 residues. Trimming at V came to 3 bases and at J to 9 bases, leaving 10 bases not matched to a gene. Germline V gene lookup returns CDR1 LNHDA and CDR2 SQIVND (reference sequence). DNA for the CDR3: TGTGCCAGTAGTATCGCACAGACAGGGGTTGGGCCCCAGCATTTT. Translating it yields CASSIAQTGVGPQHF.

This sequence joins TRBV12-3 or TRBV12-4 and TRBJ2-5; a weak D match, TRBD1 (5 bases). CDR3 length equals 12 residues. V was cut by 8 bases and J by 5 bases, with 12 bases left in between. CDR3 region: CASVGVGETQYF. Written as DNA, the CDR3 is TGTGCCAGCGTAGGGGTAGGGGAGACCCAGTACTTC.

This clone came up once. The CDR3 loop is CASSQEIGSGSVLEQFF. The CDR3 nucleotides are TGCGCCAGCAGCCAAGAAATAGGTAGCGGGAGTGTCCTTGAGCAGTTCTTC. The chain links TRBV4-3 to TRBJ2-1, with 9 bases identical to TRBD2. The CDR3 runs to 17 residues. Germline CDR1 and CDR2: LGHNA and YSLEER. The V and J ends lost 0 bases and 9 bases, in that order; junction bases with no gene match: 12.

The J gene is TRBJ2-2, the V gene TRBV18; D possibly corresponds to TRBD2 (6 bases). The V end lost 5 bases, the J end lost 6 bases, and 10 bases lay between the germline ends. The CDR3 is made up of 13 amino acids. CDR1 and CDR2 from the germline V gene are KGHSH and LQKENI. CDR3 protein: CASSSTSAGELFF. The CDR3 DNA follows: TGTGCCAGCTCATCGACTAGTGCCGGGGAGCTGTTTTTT.

The rearrangement links TRBV5-1 to TRBJ2-5; 7 bases are a match to TRBD1. The CDR3 totals 15 residues. Looked up from germline, CDR1 is SGHRS and CDR2 is YFSETQ. V lost 1 base to trimming and J lost 2 bases; unmatched junction nucleotides: 5. The CDR3 DNA is TGCGCCAGCAGCTTGATGGGGACAGCTCAAGAGACCCAGTACTTC. Residues: CASSLMGTAQETQYF.

This clone showed up just a few times. The chain uses TRBV27 and TRBJ1-6; D is perhaps TRBD1 (5 bases). The CDR3 consists of 15 residues. The germline gives CDR1 MNHEY, CDR2 SMNVEV (reference sequence). The ends were cut back, 7 bases at V and 0 bases at J, with 10 bases in the middle. As DNA, the CDR3 is TGTGCCAGCAATCCAGGGAACTCCTATAATTCACCCCTCCACTTT. Translating gives CASNPGNSYNSPLHF.

This chain joins TRBV27 and TRBJ2-7; 12 bases agree with TRBD1. The V and J ends lost 6 bases and 5 bases, in that order; junction bases with no gene match: 8. The germline V gene encodes CDR1 MNHEY and CDR2 SMNVEV (reference sequence). This CDR3 comprises 15 residues. The chain's CDR3 is CASSLRGTGGHEQYF. CDR3 in DNA: TGTGCCAGCAGCTTGAGGGGGACAGGGGGCCACGAGCAGTACTTC.

The gene calls are TRBV11-2 and TRBJ2-7; 14 positions match TRBD2. V was pared by 1 base and J by 6 bases, with 5 bases of the junction left unmatched. The CDR3 consists of 16 residues. Germline V gene lookup returns CDR1 SGHAT and CDR2 FQNNGV. The CDR3 nucleotides read TGTGCCAGCAGCTTAGGGGGGACTAGCGGGAGTTCCGAGCAGTACGTC. Encoded protein: CASSLGGTSGSSEQYV.

This clone was counted a few times. This rearrangement joins TRBV7-9 to TRBJ2-5; unclear D gene. Germline V gives CDR1 SEHNR, CDR2 FQNEAQ (reference sequence). V lost 3 bases and J 4 bases, leaving 3 bases between the germline ends. CDR3 length: 11 amino acids. CDR3 amino acids: CASSFRETQYF. DNA for the CDR3: TGTGCCAGCAGCTTTCGAGAGACCCAGTACTTC.

The rearrangement joins TRBV12-3 or TRBV12-4 to TRBJ1-6, with D possibly TRBD1 on 6 matching bases. V shed 6 bases and J shed 7 bases, with 10 bases lying between them. The CDR3 extends over 13 amino acids. For the CDR3, the DNA is TGTGCCAGCAGACTAACAGGGAATTCACCCCTCCACTTT. This sequence encodes CASRLTGNSPLHF.

In this sample, this clone turned up a few times. V is TRBV5-1 and J is TRBJ1-3; 9 nucleotides line up with TRBD1. Losses at the gene ends were 2 bases for V and 0 bases for J; bases not matched to a gene: 9. CDR3 length: 18 residues. Germline V gene data show CDR1 as SGHRS and CDR2 as YFSETQ. The CDR3 protein is CASSFAGTGRDSGNTIYF. CDR3 DNA: TGCGCCAGCAGCTTTGCCGGGACAGGGAGGGACTCTGGAAACACCATATATTTT.

This clone was picked up a small number of times. The chain has TRBV5-1 and TRBJ1-6; D might be TRBD1 (6 bases). The germline CDR1 and CDR2 sequences are SGHRS and YFSETQ. The CDR3 covers 15 residues. V was clipped by 1 base and J by 8 bases, with 13 bases between them. The CDR3 here is CASSLRGQPDSPLHF. DNA of the CDR3: TGCGCCAGCAGCTTGCGAGGACAGCCTGATTCACCCCTCCACTTT.

As for this clone: This CDR3 is also generated by other DNA sequences in the sample. This chain links TRBV28 with TRBJ1-2; possible D gene TRBD1, 6 bases. V lost 3 bases and J 4 bases, leaving 6 bases between the germline ends. The germline V gene encodes CDR1 MDHEN and CDR2 SYDVKM. CDR3 length equals 12 residues. CDR3 DNA: TGTGCCAGCAGTTTCAGGGGCTATGGCTACACCTTC. This encodes CASSFRGYGYTF.

CDR3 in DNA: TGTGCCACCAGTGATTGGGGTCCACCTTTGGGACAGAGAGCCAAAAACATTCAGTACTTC. This gives the protein CATSDWGPPLGQRAKNIQYF. The J gene is TRBJ2-4, the V gene TRBV24-1; TRBD1 matches 7 bases. This CDR3 has 20 amino acids. With V trimmed by 2 bases and J by 0 bases, 15 bases remained unmatched. Germline V lookup: CDR1 KGHDR, CDR2 SFDVKD.

V and J are TRBV10-1 and TRBJ2-5, with TRBD1 matching 8 bases. Germline V CDR1 and CDR2: WNHNN, SYGVQD (reference sequence). The CDR3 covers 17 residues. V gave up 0 bases and J gave up 2 bases; unmatched junction bases: 8. CDR3 DNA sequence: TGCGCCAGCAGTGAGTCCGAACAGGGGGTAAGTCAAGAGACCCAGTACTTC. Protein: CASSESEQGVSQETQYF.

CDR3 residues: CASSPGPGTDTQYF. CDR3 nucleotides: TGTGCCAGCTCACCCGGCCCGGGTACAGATACGCAGTATTTT. This rearrangement joins TRBV18 to TRBJ2-3; no clear D gene. The length of the CDR3 is 14 residues. CDR1 KGHSH and CDR2 LQKENI come from the germline V gene. Trimming removed 3 bases from V and 3 bases from J, with 10 bases in between. Variable domain in full (rest from reference TRBV18 and TRBJ2-3): NAGVMQNPRHLVRRRGQEARLRCSPMKGHSHVYWYRQLPEEGLKFMVYLQKENIIDESGMPKERFSAEFPKEGPSILRIQQVVRGDSAAYFCASSPGPGTDTQYFGPGTRLTVL.